A selection of T cell receptor beta chains follows, all from one sample in a study of HIV-infected patients and healthy controls. Each CDR3 protein gets one entry after TCRdb re-called the 5' RACE reads with MiXCR. The sample has 60,000 to 70,000 distinct CDR3 sequences; roughly a fifth are singletons. Sequencing was performed on CD4+ T cells from blood. The receptors originated from a human donor in good health. CDR3s include the opening cysteine and the closing phenylalanine or tryptophan. The D gene is left open where the match is weak. Rows may omit the clone size; those that give it use once, few, many or a size class.

d_gene,j_gene,abundance,v_gene,CDR3nt,CDR3aa
TRBD2,TRBJ2-3,NA,TRBV20-1,TGCAGTGCCCCGACTAGCGGGACTAGCACAGATACGCAGTATTTT,CSAPTSGTSTDTQYF
NA,TRBJ2-3,NA,TRBV6-1,TGTGCCAGCATACAACCGGGACCGCTGGCTACGCAGTATTTT,CASIQPGPLATQYF
TRBD2,TRBJ2-3,NA,TRBV2,TGTGCCAGCAGCGAGCGGGAAACAGATACGCAGTATTTT,CASSERETDTQYF
NA,TRBJ2-5,many,TRBV7-9,TGTGCCAGCAGCTTAACAGCGTTCCAAGAGACCCAGTACTTC,CASSLTAFQETQYF
TRBD1,TRBJ1-2,NA,TRBV6-5,TGTGCCAGCAGTTACACCGGACAGGGAGCTAACTATGGCTACACCTTC,CASSYTGQGANYGYTF
NA,TRBJ2-5,few,TRBV3-1,TGTGCCAGCACCCTATCCGAGACCCAGTACTTC,CASTLSETQYF
TRBD1,TRBJ1-4,many,TRBV28,TGTGCCAGCAGTTTACGGGACAGGAATGAAAAACTGTTTTTT,CASSLRDRNEKLFF
NA,TRBJ2-2,NA,TRBV11-2,TGTGCCAGCAGCTTTCCCGGGGGACCGAACACCGGGGAGCTGTTTTTT,CASSFPGGPNTGELFF
NA,TRBJ2-3,few,TRBV9,TGTGCCAGCAGCGGAGACGGGAGTAGCACAGATACGCAGTATTTT,CASSGDGSSTDTQYF
TRBD1,TRBJ2-1,few,TRBV29-1,TGCAGCGTTGAATCAAACAGGGGGGCAACCTACAATGAGCAGTTCTTC,CSVESNRGATYNEQFF
TRBD1,TRBJ2-7,few,TRBV4-1,TGCGCCAGCAGCTTGCGACAGGGGGCGGGCGAGCAGTACTTC,CASSLRQGAGEQYF
TRBD2,TRBJ2-7,many,TRBV6-5,TGTGCCAGCAGTCCGTCACTAGCGGGAGGTCAACACGAGCAGTACTTC,CASSPSLAGGQHEQYF
NA,TRBJ2-5,NA,TRBV11-2,TGTGCCAGCAGCTTGGTGACAGTGCAAGAGACCCAGTACTTC,CASSLVTVQETQYF
TRBD1,TRBJ1-1,many,TRBV11-2,TGTGCCAGCAGCTTCCTGCCGGGACAGGGCTCCACTGAAGCTTTCTTT,CASSFLPGQGSTEAFF
TRBD1,TRBJ2-7,many,TRBV18,TGTGCCAGCTCACCACAAAGGACAGGGAAAGCCTACGAGCAGTACTTC,CASSPQRTGKAYEQYF
TRBD1,TRBJ2-6,many,TRBV2,TGTGCCAGCAGTCGGGACAGCTCCTCTGGGGCCAACGTCCTGACTTTC,CASSRDSSSGANVLTF
TRBD1,TRBJ2-7,NA,TRBV2,TGTGCCAGCGACAGGGTCTACGAGCAGTACTTC,CASDRVYEQYF
TRBD1,TRBJ1-4,many,TRBV12-3/TRBV12-4,TGTGCCAGCAGTTTCGCGGACAGGGTCGGGGAAAAACTGTTTTTT,CASSFADRVGEKLFF
NA,TRBJ1-2,NA,TRBV3-1,TGTGCCAGCAGCCACCCAAAGTGGGGGCAGGTCGCTGGTGGCTACACCTTC,CASSHPKWGQVAGGYTF
NA,TRBJ2-1,few,TRBV12-3/TRBV12-4,TGTGCCAGCAGCAATGGGACCCTGGTGAGGGTTTACAATGAGCAGTTCTTC,CASSNGTLVRVYNEQFF
NA,TRBJ2-3,NA,TRBV6-5,TGTGCCAGCAAAGGTGGAACTCCTGCTAGCACAGATACGCAGTATTTT,CASKGGTPASTDTQYF
NA,TRBJ2-3,few,TRBV4-1,TGCGCCAGCAGCCAAGTGTCCACCCGGGATACGCAGTATTTT,CASSQVSTRDTQYF
TRBD1,TRBJ2-7,NA,TRBV29-1,TGCAGCGTTGATTCAGGGGGCGCGTCCTACGAGCAGTACTTC,CSVDSGGASYEQYF
NA,TRBJ1-1,many,TRBV29-1,TGCAGCGTCGCGGGGCTGATGAACACTGAAGCTTTCTTT,CSVAGLMNTEAFF
NA,TRBJ1-1,NA,TRBV3-1,TGTGCCAGCAGCCAACAGGGAGGAAACACTGAAGCTTTCTTT,CASSQQGGNTEAFF
NA,TRBJ1-1,NA,TRBV6-2/TRBV6-3,TGTGCCAGCAGGTCCTTGGAGGGGCTCGGTGAAGCTTTCTTT,CASRSLEGLGEAFF
NA,TRBJ1-4,many,TRBV18,TGTGCCAGCATGGAGCGTAATGAAAAACTGTTTTTT,CASMERNEKLFF
NA,TRBJ1-5,NA,TRBV7-2,TGTGCCAGCAGTCAGGGGATGGGCAATCAGCCCCAGCATTTT,CASSQGMGNQPQHF
TRBD2,TRBJ2-1,NA,TRBV12-3/TRBV12-4,TGTGCCAGCAGTCCGACCCGACTAGCGGGAGCTAATGAGCAGTTCTTC,CASSPTRLAGANEQFF
NA,TRBJ1-5,many,TRBV3-1,TGTGCCAGCAGCCAATTCGGGATTCAGCCCCAGCATTTT,CASSQFGIQPQHF
TRBD1,TRBJ1-1,NA,TRBV18,TGTGCCAGCTCTCCCGGGACAGGGGACACTGAAGCTTTCTTT,CASSPGTGDTEAFF
NA,TRBJ1-5,many,TRBV6-6,TGTGCCAGCAGTTACCCGGGGGTGAGCAATCAGCCCCAGCATTTT,CASSYPGVSNQPQHF
NA,TRBJ2-3,NA,TRBV5-1,TGCGCCAGCAGCTCCGGGACTAGCACAGATACGCAGTATTTT,CASSSGTSTDTQYF
NA,TRBJ1-5,NA,TRBV23-1,TGCGCCAGCAGTCAAAGATTCGGCTCGGGACAAAGAAATAGCAATCAGCCCCAGCATTTT,CASSQRFGSGQRNSNQPQHF
TRBD1,TRBJ2-7,NA,TRBV11-2,TGTGCCAGCAGCCCCCTCCCCGGACAGGGATACGAGCAGTACTTC,CASSPLPGQGYEQYF
TRBD2,TRBJ2-3,NA,TRBV7-2,TGTGCCAGCAGCTCTAGCGGGGGGGCCTTTACGCAGTATTTT,CASSSSGGAFTQYF
TRBD1,TRBJ2-1,NA,TRBV20-1,TGCAGTGCTAGTGGGACAGGCGGGGATAATGAGCAGTTCTTC,CSASGTGGDNEQFF
NA,TRBJ1-1,many,TRBV29-1,TGCAGCGCCGCGGACAGTTTCCTAACTGAAGCTTTCTTT,CSAADSFLTEAFF
NA,TRBJ1-3,many,TRBV5-1,TGCGCCAGCAGCTTGGGCAGGGGCTCTGGAAACACCATATATTTT,CASSLGRGSGNTIYF
TRBD1,TRBJ1-1,NA,TRBV20-1,TGCAGTGCTACCTGGACAGGGGGCGGGACTGAAGCTTTCTTT,CSATWTGGGTEAFF
NA,TRBJ2-7,many,TRBV29-1,TGCAGCGTGAGACAGGTGTTCAGTTACGAGCAGTACTTC,CSVRQVFSYEQYF
NA,TRBJ1-5,many,TRBV28,TGTGCCAGCGGGCCAGATAGCAATCAGCCCCAGCATTTT,CASGPDSNQPQHF
NA,TRBJ2-3,NA,TRBV9,TGTGCCAGCAGCGTAGGGTCCCCACGGACAGATACGCAGTATTTT,CASSVGSPRTDTQYF
TRBD1,TRBJ1-2,few,TRBV20-1,TGCAGTGCTAGACAAGACAGGGATGGCTACACCTTC,CSARQDRDGYTF
NA,TRBJ1-1,many,TRBV11-2,TGTGCCAGCAGCTTTACGGGCTCGGGCACTGAAGCTTTCTTT,CASSFTGSGTEAFF
NA,TRBJ2-2,many,TRBV5-6,TGTGCCAGCAGCTTTTATAGCCAGGGGATGTCAACAGGAACCGGGGAGCTGTTTTTT,CASSFYSQGMSTGTGELFF
TRBD2,TRBJ2-3,NA,TRBV3-1,TGTGCCAGCAACGACGGGACTAGCGGGAGGGGAGATACGCAGTATTTT,CASNDGTSGRGDTQYF
NA,TRBJ1-1,many,TRBV2,TGTGCCAGCAGTTCACAGGTAGGAGCCATCCGGGCTTTCTTT,CASSSQVGAIRAFF
TRBD2,TRBJ2-3,many,TRBV7-2,TGTGCCAGCAGCTTAGTTGCGGCTAGCGGGACTTCTAGCACAGATACGCAGTATTTT,CASSLVAASGTSSTDTQYF
NA,TRBJ1-1,few,TRBV20-1,TGCAGTGCTAGAGTACCACAGAACACTGAAGCTTTCTTT,CSARVPQNTEAFF